Listed below are T cell receptor beta chains from one sample, sequenced in a study of cytomegalovirus exposure and HLA in healthy donors. The data were produced by immunoSEQ multiplex PCR, yet TCRdb's version contains in-frame clones alone and is incomplete. The sample lists about 160,000 clones, approximately 87% occurring once. The source material was PBMCs. Receptor source: a woman younger than 45 in good health and CMV-seronegative. Both conserved end residues are part of each CDR3. D genes are given only for firm matches. Some rows mark clone size as missing; the rest say once, few, many or name a class of expanded clone.

>TRBV28|NA|TRBJ2-7|NA
TGTGCCAGCAGTTTGGCAGCTTCCGAGGGTTGGGCTTACGAGCAGTACTTC
CASSLAASEGWAYEQYF
>TRBV6-1|NA|TRBJ1-5|NA
TGTGCCAGCAGGGGAGTAAATCAGCCCCAGCATTTT
CASRGVNQPQHF
>TRBV7-9|NA|TRBJ1-3|many
TGTGCCAGCAGCCAAGGGTCCAGGGCTGGAAACACCATATATTTT
CASSQGSRAGNTIYF
>TRBV27|NA|TRBJ2-7|NA
TGTGCCAGCAGTTTTGGTCCAGAGCAGTACTTC
CASSFGPEQYF
>TRBV6-5|NA|TRBJ2-2|NA
TGTGCCAGCAGTTACTGGGTAGGGAGAAGCACCGGGGAGCTGTTTTTT
CASSYWVGRSTGELFF
>TRBV4-2|TRBD2|TRBJ2-7|NA
TGTGCCAGCAGCCAGGAATTAGCGGGGGCAACCTACGAGCAGTACTTC
CASSQELAGATYEQYF
>TRBV2|TRBD1|TRBJ1-4|NA
TGTGCCAGCAGGGATTGGGACAGGGTCAATGAAAAACTGTTTTTT
CASRDWDRVNEKLFF
>TRBV6-4|NA|TRBJ2-2|few
TGTGCCAGCAGCAACAGGGACACCGGGGAGCTGTTTTTT
CASSNRDTGELFF
>TRBV5-1|NA|TRBJ2-3|NA
TGCGCCAGCAGCTTGGTGGGGGTTAGCACAGATACGCAGTATTTT
CASSLVGVSTDTQYF
>TRBV27|NA|TRBJ1-5|NA
TGTGCCAGCAGGGGAACAGGTCAGCCCCAGCATTTT
CASRGTGQPQHF
>TRBV15|TRBD1|TRBJ1-5|few
TGTGCCACCAGCAGTACAGGGGGTCATCAGCCCCAGCATTTT
CATSSTGGHQPQHF
>TRBV7-8|NA|TRBJ2-6|NA
TGTGCCAGCAGGGTCAGGGTCGACCTGGCTGGGGCCAACGTCCTGACTTTC
CASRVRVDLAGANVLTF
>TRBV5-1|NA|TRBJ1-1|NA
TGCGCCAGCAGCTTGGACAGTAGGGGAAACACTGAAGCTTTCTTT
CASSLDSRGNTEAFF
>TRBV13|TRBD2|TRBJ2-1|NA
TGTGCCAGCAGCTTAGGTAGCGGGGGACCCTACAATGAGCAGTTCTTC
CASSLGSGGPYNEQFF
>TRBV4-3|TRBD2|TRBJ2-7|NA
TGCGCCAGCAGCCAAGAACTAGCGGGAGGACCCTACGAGCAGTACTTC
CASSQELAGGPYEQYF
>TRBV5-1|TRBD2|TRBJ2-7|once
TGCGCCAGCAGCTTGGCCCCGCGGGGGGGCTATTACGAGCAGTACTTC
CASSLAPRGGYYEQYF
>TRBV5-6|TRBD2|TRBJ2-7|NA
TGTGCCAGCAGCTTCCCTGCCCTAGCGGGAGACGGCTACGAGCAGTACTTC
CASSFPALAGDGYEQYF
>TRBV4-2|TRBD2|TRBJ2-1|NA
TGTGCCAGCAGCCAATTCACTAGCGGGAGCAATGAGCAGTTCTTC
CASSQFTSGSNEQFF
>TRBV2|NA|TRBJ1-2|NA
TGTGCCAGCAGCCCAAACGAGGAGGATGGCTACACCTTC
CASSPNEEDGYTF
>TRBV7-9|NA|TRBJ1-3|NA
TGTGCCAGCAGCCACACGCAGGGGCCAGGAAACACCATATATTTT
CASSHTQGPGNTIYF
>TRBV11-1|TRBD2|TRBJ2-7|NA
TGTGCCAGCAGCTTCGGACTAGCGGGGACCTACGAGCAGTACTTC
CASSFGLAGTYEQYF
>TRBV7-3|TRBD1|TRBJ1-5|NA
TGTGCCAGCAACCCCCAGGGGGCGCGATCATATGGCAATCAGCCCCAGCATTTT
CASNPQGARSYGNQPQHF
>TRBV2|TRBD2|TRBJ2-3|NA
TGTGCCAGCAGTATAGCGGGGGGGGGCACAGATACGCAGTATTTT
CASSIAGGGTDTQYF
>TRBV28|NA|TRBJ1-5|once
TGTGCCAGCAGGCGAAACAGGAGCAATCAGCCCCAGCATTTT
CASRRNRSNQPQHF
>TRBV25-1|NA|TRBJ1-1|few
TGTGCCAGCAGTGATTATCGGGACACTGAAGCTTTCTTT
CASSDYRDTEAFF
>TRBV7-2|NA|TRBJ2-3|NA
TGTGCCAGCAGCTTAAGGACGCCTACCCCAGATACGCAGTATTTT
CASSLRTPTPDTQYF
>TRBV5-6|NA|TRBJ1-1|NA
TGTGCCAGCAGCTTGGATGTTTACAGACCTGAAGCTTTCTTT
CASSLDVYRPEAFF
>TRBV5-1|NA|TRBJ1-4|NA
TGCGCCAGCAGCCGCCTCCGACCGGCATCGACTAATGAAAAACTGTTTTTT
CASSRLRPASTNEKLFF
>TRBV1|NA|TRBJ2-7|NA
TGCACCAGCAGCCAAGCCACATCCCCCGCAAGACTAGCGGGAGAGTGCTACGAGCAGTACTTC
CTSSQATSPARLAGECYEQYF
>TRBV4-2|NA|TRBJ1-2|NA
TGTGCCAGCAGCCAAGGGGGCGGTTCGGGGGGCTACACCTTC
CASSQGGGSGGYTF
>TRBV7-6|TRBD2|TRBJ2-1|NA
TGTGCCAGCAGCTTAGTGACTAGCGGGGGTATCAATGAGCAGTTCTTC
CASSLVTSGGINEQFF
>TRBV5-5|TRBD1|TRBJ1-4|NA
TGTGCCAGCAGCAGACAGGGCCGCTGGGCTAATGAAAAACTGTTTTTT
CASSRQGRWANEKLFF
>TRBV6-6|NA|TRBJ1-6|NA
TGTGCCAGCAAGGTGCCCAATTCACCCCTCCACTTT
CASKVPNSPLHF
>TRBV2|NA|TRBJ2-7|once
TGTGCCAGCGCAGGGCTTACAACCTACGAGCAGTACTTC
CASAGLTTYEQYF
>TRBV7-2|NA|TRBJ2-7|NA
TGTGCCAGCACCATGACACTACCCTACGAGCAGTACTTC
CASTMTLPYEQYF
>TRBV28|NA|TRBJ2-6|NA
TGTGCCAGCCAAGGGTCCGGGGCCAACGTCCTGACTTTC
CASQGSGANVLTF
>TRBV2|NA|TRBJ1-2|NA
TGTGCCAGCAGTGACGTATCCTATGGCTACACCTTC
CASSDVSYGYTF
>TRBV4-2|NA|TRBJ1-5|NA
TGTGCCAGCAGCCAAGATAGTGGCAATCAGCCCCAGCATTTT
CASSQDSGNQPQHF
>TRBV20-1|NA|TRBJ1-2|NA
TGCAGTGCCGACGACAGATATGGCTACACCTTC
CSADDRYGYTF
>TRBV7-3|NA|TRBJ2-2|few
TGTGCCAGCAGCTTCATGGGTGGGAACGGGGAGCTGTTTTTT
CASSFMGGNGELFF
>TRBV6-5|NA|TRBJ2-7|NA
TGTGCCAGCACCTACAGGGCCACGGGGGAGCAGTACTTC
CASTYRATGEQYF
>TRBV27|NA|TRBJ1-3|NA
TGTGCCAGCAGTTTGATAGGACCCTCTGGAAACACCATATATTTT
CASSLIGPSGNTIYF
>TRBV28|TRBD1|TRBJ1-1|few
TGTGCCAGCAGCTCGGACAGGGGGAGGAACACTGAAGCTTTCTTT
CASSSDRGRNTEAFF
>TRBV7-9|TRBD1|TRBJ2-3|NA
TGTGCCAGCAGCCCTTGGCCGCAGGGGGTAGATACGCAGTATTTT
CASSPWPQGVDTQYF
>TRBV6-5|TRBD1|TRBJ2-1|NA
TGTGCCAGCAGCCCTGGGACAGGCCTCAATGAGCAGTTCTTC
CASSPGTGLNEQFF
>TRBV2|TRBD1|TRBJ1-5|NA
TGTGCCAGCAGTCGGGACAGGCTTTTCCCGTCGAGCAATCAGCCCCAGCATTTT
CASSRDRLFPSSNQPQHF
>TRBV6-1|TRBD1|TRBJ1-4|NA
TGTGCCAGCAGTGACAGGGGGCATGCAACTAATGAAAAACTGTTTTTT
CASSDRGHATNEKLFF
>TRBV27|TRBD2|TRBJ2-3|NA
TGTGCCAGCAGTTTATCGAACCCCTGGACTAGCCGACCCACTAGCACAGATACGCAGTATTTT
CASSLSNPWTSRPTSTDTQYF
>TRBV11-2|NA|TRBJ1-2|NA
TGTGCCAGCAGCTTAGGGCCAGCTAACTATGGCTACACCTTC
CASSLGPANYGYTF
>TRBV6-5|TRBD2|TRBJ2-7|NA
TGTGCCAGCAGTTACGGGGCTAGCGGTACCTACGAGCAGTACTTC
CASSYGASGTYEQYF
>TRBV7-8|TRBD1|TRBJ1-5|NA
TGTGCCAGCAGACAGGACAGGAGTTTTAATCAGCCCCAGCATTTT
CASRQDRSFNQPQHF
>TRBV28|TRBD2|TRBJ2-7|NA
TGTGCCAGCAGTTCACTAGCGGGAGGGCCGATCAGCAACGAGCAGTACTTC
CASSSLAGGPISNEQYF